In its sample, the clone carrying this T cell receptor beta chain was seen once. As yet, its antigen is unknown. This CDR3 has 14 residues. The V gene end was trimmed by 6 bases and the J gene end by 4 bases; junction bases not matched to a gene: 6. Germline CDR1 is WSHSY and CDR2 is SAAADI. The data were obtained in a study of shared clonotypes between healthy human individuals. Findings and caveats of the study: Apart from blood, nothing was sampled; tissue repertoires likely differ. Shared across several donors were about 4.6% of the naive CD4 clonotypes. Estimated richness was generally greater in naive than memory subsets.

For sorted subsets, about 200 ng DNA per replicate equaled tens of thousands of T cell genomes. Only in-frame clones appear in the TCRdb table, and some are missing; sequencing was by immunoSEQ multiplex PCR. The table has about 1.5 million clones, around 98% seen once; the top ten hold approximately 0.44%. Material: naive CD4+ T cells sorted from blood. Subset indicated: CD45RA+ positively selected. The sequence came from a man aged 25 to 40 in good health. This chain uses TRBV10-2 with TRBJ2-5; 9 nucleotides align to TRBD2. The CDR3 nucleotides read TGCGCCAGCAGGAAGCGGGAGGTGAGAGAGACCCAGTACTTC. Residues: CASRKREVRETQYF.